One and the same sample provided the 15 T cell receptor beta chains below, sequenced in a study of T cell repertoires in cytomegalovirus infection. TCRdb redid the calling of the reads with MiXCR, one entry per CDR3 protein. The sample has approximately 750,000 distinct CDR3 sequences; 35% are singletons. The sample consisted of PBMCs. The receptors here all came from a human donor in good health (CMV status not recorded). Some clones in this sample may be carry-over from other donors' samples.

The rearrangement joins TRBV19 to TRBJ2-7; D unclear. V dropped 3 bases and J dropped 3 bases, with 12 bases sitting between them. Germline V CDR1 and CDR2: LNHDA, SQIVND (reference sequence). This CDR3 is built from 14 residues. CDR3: CASSILLQSYEQYF. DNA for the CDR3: TGTGCCAGTAGTATCCTATTACAGAGCTACGAGCAGTACTTC. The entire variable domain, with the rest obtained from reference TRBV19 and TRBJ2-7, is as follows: DGGITQSPKYLFRKEGQNVTLSCEQNLNHDAMYWYRQDPGQGLRLIYYSQIVNDFQKGDIAEGYSVSREKKESFPLTVTSAQKNPTAFYLCASSILLQSYEQYFGPGTRLTVT.

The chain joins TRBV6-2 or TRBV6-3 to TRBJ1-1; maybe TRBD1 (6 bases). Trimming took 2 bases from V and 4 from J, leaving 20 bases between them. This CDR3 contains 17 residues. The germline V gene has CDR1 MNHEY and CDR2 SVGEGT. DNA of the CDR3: TGTGCCAGCAGTTACCTCAAAGGGGTCGGACAGTTCACTGAAGCTTTCTTT. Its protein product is CASSYLKGVGQFTEAFF.

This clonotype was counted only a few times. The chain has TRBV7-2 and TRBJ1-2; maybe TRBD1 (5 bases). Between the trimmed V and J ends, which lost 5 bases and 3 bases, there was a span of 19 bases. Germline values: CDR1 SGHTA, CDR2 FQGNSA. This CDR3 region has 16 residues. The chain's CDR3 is CASSPYRDLGHYGYTF. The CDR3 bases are TGTGCCAGCAGCCCGTATCGGGACCTCGGGCACTATGGCTACACCTTC.

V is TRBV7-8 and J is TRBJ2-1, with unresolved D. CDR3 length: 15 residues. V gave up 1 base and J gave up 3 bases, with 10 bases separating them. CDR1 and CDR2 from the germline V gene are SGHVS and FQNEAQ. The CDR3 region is CASSLGRGNYNEQFF. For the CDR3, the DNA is TGTGCCAGCAGCTTAGGCCGCGGAAACTACAATGAGCAGTTCTTC. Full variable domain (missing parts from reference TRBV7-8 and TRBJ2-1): GAGVSQSPRYKVAKRGQDVALRCDPISGHVSLFWYQQALGQGPEFLTYFQNEAQLDKSGLPSDRFFAERPEGSVSTLKIQRTQQEDSAVYLCASSLGRGNYNEQFFGPGTRLTVL.

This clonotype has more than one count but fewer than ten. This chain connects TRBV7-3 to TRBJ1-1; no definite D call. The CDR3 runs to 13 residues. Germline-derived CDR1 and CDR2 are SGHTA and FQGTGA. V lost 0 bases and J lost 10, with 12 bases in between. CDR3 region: CASSLTSAASAFF. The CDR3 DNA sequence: TGTGCCAGCAGCTTAACGTCCGCCGCCTCAGCTTTCTTT.

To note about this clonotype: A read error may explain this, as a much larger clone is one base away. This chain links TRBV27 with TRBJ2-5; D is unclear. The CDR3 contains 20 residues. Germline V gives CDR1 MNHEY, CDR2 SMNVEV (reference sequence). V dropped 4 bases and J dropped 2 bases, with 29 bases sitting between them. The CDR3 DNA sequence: TGTGCCAGCAGTTCGCATGCCGTGGGGTACAGCCCGCGAGGACAAGAGACCCAGTACTTC. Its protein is CASSSHAVGYSPRGQETQYF.

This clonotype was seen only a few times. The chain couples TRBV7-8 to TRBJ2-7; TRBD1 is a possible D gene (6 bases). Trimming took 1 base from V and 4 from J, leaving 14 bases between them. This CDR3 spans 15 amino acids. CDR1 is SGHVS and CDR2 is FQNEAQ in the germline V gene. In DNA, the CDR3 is TGTGCCAGCAGCTTAGGATGGGACACTGCGTACGAGCAGTACTTC. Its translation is CASSLGWDTAYEQYF.

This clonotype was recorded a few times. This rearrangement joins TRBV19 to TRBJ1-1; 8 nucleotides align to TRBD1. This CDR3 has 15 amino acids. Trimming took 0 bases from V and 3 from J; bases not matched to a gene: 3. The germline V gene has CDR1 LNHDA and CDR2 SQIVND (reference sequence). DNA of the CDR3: TGTGCCAGTAGTATAGATGGGACAGGCTACACTGAAGCTTTCTTT. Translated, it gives CASSIDGTGYTEAFF.

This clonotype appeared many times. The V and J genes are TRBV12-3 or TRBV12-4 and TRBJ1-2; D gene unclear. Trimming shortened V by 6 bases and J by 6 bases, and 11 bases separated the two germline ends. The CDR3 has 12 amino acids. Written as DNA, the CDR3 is TGTGCCAGCAGGCCCGTTCCTCATGGCTACACCTTC. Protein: CASRPVPHGYTF.

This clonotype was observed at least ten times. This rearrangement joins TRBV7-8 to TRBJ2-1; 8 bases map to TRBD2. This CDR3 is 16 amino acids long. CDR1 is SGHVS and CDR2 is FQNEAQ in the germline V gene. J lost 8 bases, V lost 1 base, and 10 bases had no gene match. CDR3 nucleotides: TGTGCCAGCAGCTTAGTCCGGGGGGCGGGAGGTGATGAGCAGTTCTTC. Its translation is CASSLVRGAGGDEQFF.

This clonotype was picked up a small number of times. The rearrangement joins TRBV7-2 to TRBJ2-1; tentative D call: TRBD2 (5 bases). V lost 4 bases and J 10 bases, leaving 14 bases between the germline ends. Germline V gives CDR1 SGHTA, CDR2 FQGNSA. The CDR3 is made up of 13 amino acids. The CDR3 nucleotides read TGTGCCAGCAGCTACTTTCCCAGAGGGGAGCAGTTCTTC. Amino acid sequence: CASSYFPRGEQFF.

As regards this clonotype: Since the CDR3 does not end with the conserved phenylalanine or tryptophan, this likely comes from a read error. CDR3 sequence: CASSLGQGVAYGYTL. The CDR3, as DNA: TGTGCCAGCAGCCTTGGACAGGGGGTGGCCTATGGCTACACCTTA. This rearrangement joins TRBV27 to TRBJ1-2, with TRBD1 identical over 10 bases. The V gene's germline CDR1 is MNHEY and CDR2 SMNVEV (reference sequence). J gave up 4 bases and V 6 bases, and 8 bases lay outside the gene matches. CDR3 length: 15 amino acids.

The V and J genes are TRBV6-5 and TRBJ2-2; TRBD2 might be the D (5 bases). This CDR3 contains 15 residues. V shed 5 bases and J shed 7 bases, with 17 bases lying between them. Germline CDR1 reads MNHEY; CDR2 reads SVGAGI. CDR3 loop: CASSTKILVGGELFF. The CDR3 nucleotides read TGTGCCAGCAGTACTAAGATACTAGTCGGCGGGGAGCTGTTTTTT.

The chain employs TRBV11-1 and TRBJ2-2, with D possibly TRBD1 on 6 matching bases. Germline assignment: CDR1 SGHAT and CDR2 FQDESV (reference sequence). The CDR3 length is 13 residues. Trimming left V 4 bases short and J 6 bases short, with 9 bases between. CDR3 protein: CASSYRAAGELFF. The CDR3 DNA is TGTGCCAGCAGCTACAGGGCTGCCGGGGAGCTGTTTTTT. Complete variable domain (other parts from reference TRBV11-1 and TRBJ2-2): EAEVAQSPRYKITEKSQAVAFWCDPISGHATLYWYRQILGQGPELLVQFQDESVVDDSQLPKDRFSAERLKGVDSTLKIQPAELGDSAMYLCASSYRAAGELFFGEGSRLTVL.

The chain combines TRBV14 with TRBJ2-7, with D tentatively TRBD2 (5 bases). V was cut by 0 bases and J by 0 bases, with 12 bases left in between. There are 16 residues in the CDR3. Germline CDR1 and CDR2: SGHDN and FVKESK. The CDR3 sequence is CASSQDRVDFSYEQYF. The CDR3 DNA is TGTGCCAGCAGCCAAGATCGGGTGGACTTCTCCTACGAGCAGTACTTC.